These T cell receptor beta chains were read from a single sample in a study of cytomegalovirus exposure and HLA in healthy donors. TCRdb's copy holds only in-frame clones and misses some; the assay was immunoSEQ multiplex PCR. This sample has some 150,000 clones, with roughly four fifths found just once. The sequencing input was PBMCs. The receptors come from a woman aged 45-65 years in good health and CMV-seronegative. Each CDR3 is given with its conserved first and last residue. The order of the fields is CDR3 length, clone size, J gene, D gene, V gene, CDR3 DNA, CDR3 protein. The D gene is left open where the match is weak. Expanded clones get a size class; other rows say once, few or many, or leave the size out.

len: 14; abundance: NA; j_gene: TRBJ2-5; d_gene: TRBD2; v_gene: TRBV5-1; CDR3nt: TGCGCCAGCAGTTCGGGGGGGGGCGAAGAGACCCAGTACTTC; CDR3aa: CASSSGGGEETQYF
len: 12; abundance: few; j_gene: TRBJ1-2; d_gene: NA; v_gene: TRBV19; CDR3nt: TGTGCCAGTAGTATACGGGACTCCGGCTACACCTTC; CDR3aa: CASSIRDSGYTF
len: 13; abundance: few; j_gene: TRBJ1-6; d_gene: NA; v_gene: TRBV30; CDR3nt: TGTGCCTGGAGAGCAGGGCCAGGCTCACCCCTCCACTTT; CDR3aa: CAWRAGPGSPLHF
len: 15; abundance: few; j_gene: TRBJ1-5; d_gene: NA; v_gene: TRBV7-8; CDR3nt: TGTGCCAGCAGCTTGGCCAGGGCCACTCTTCAGCCCCAGCATTTT; CDR3aa: CASSLARATLQPQHF
len: 14; abundance: NA; j_gene: TRBJ2-2; d_gene: NA; v_gene: TRBV7-9; CDR3nt: TGTGCCAGCAGCTTAGCAAGGGAGCCCGGGGAGCTGTTTTTT; CDR3aa: CASSLAREPGELFF
len: 22; abundance: NA; j_gene: TRBJ2-2; d_gene: TRBD2; v_gene: TRBV6-1; CDR3nt: TGTGCCAGCAGTGAATGGACCCTAGGGACTAGCGGGGGGGCAAGGGTCGGCGGGGAGCTGTTTTTT; CDR3aa: CASSEWTLGTSGGARVGGELFF
len: 17; abundance: NA; j_gene: TRBJ2-1; d_gene: TRBD2; v_gene: TRBV15; CDR3nt: TGTGCCACCAGCAGAGTTCCCAGCGGGGGGTCCCATAGGGGGCAGTTCTTC; CDR3aa: CATSRVPSGGSHRGQFF
len: 13; abundance: NA; j_gene: TRBJ2-7; d_gene: NA; v_gene: TRBV6-5; CDR3nt: TGTGCCAGCAGTTACTCTGGTGACTCCGAGCAGTACTTC; CDR3aa: CASSYSGDSEQYF
len: 15; abundance: NA; j_gene: TRBJ2-3; d_gene: TRBD1; v_gene: TRBV7-9; CDR3nt: TGTGCCAGCAGCTTATACAGGGGGCAGGGAGATACGCAGTATTTT; CDR3aa: CASSLYRGQGDTQYF
len: 15; abundance: NA; j_gene: TRBJ2-1; d_gene: TRBD1; v_gene: TRBV5-1; CDR3nt: TGCGCCAGCAGCGTTGAGGGGGCGCGTTACAATGAGCAGTTCTTC; CDR3aa: CASSVEGARYNEQFF
len: 12; abundance: NA; j_gene: TRBJ1-1; d_gene: NA; v_gene: TRBV7-9; CDR3nt: TGTTCCAGCAGCTCGCACCTTACAGAAGCTTTCTTT; CDR3aa: CSSSSHLTEAFF
len: 14; abundance: once; j_gene: TRBJ2-3; d_gene: NA; v_gene: TRBV4-1; CDR3nt: TGCGCCAGCAGCCAAGATCCTACCACAGATACGCAGTATTTT; CDR3aa: CASSQDPTTDTQYF
len: 11; abundance: NA; j_gene: TRBJ2-1; d_gene: NA; v_gene: TRBV29-1; CDR3nt: TGCAGCGTTGCGGGACTTGATGAGCAGTTCTTC; CDR3aa: CSVAGLDEQFF
len: 14; abundance: NA; j_gene: TRBJ2-3; d_gene: TRBD2; v_gene: TRBV30; CDR3nt: TGTGCCTGGAGCGGTAGCGGGAGGACAGATACGCAGTATTTT; CDR3aa: CAWSGSGRTDTQYF
len: 13; abundance: NA; j_gene: TRBJ2-2; d_gene: NA; v_gene: TRBV6-4; CDR3nt: TGTGCCAGCAGTGGACAGCCCACCGGGGAGCTGTTTTTT; CDR3aa: CASSGQPTGELFF
len: 12; abundance: NA; j_gene: TRBJ1-6; d_gene: NA; v_gene: TRBV6-1; CDR3nt: TGTGCCAGCAGTGAAACCCCGGGGGCCCTCCACTTT; CDR3aa: CASSETPGALHF
len: 17; abundance: NA; j_gene: TRBJ2-1; d_gene: NA; v_gene: TRBV4-3; CDR3nt: TGCGCCAGCAGCCAAGATAGGGCAGGGGAGGGGTACAATGAGCAGTTCTTC; CDR3aa: CASSQDRAGEGYNEQFF
len: 14; abundance: NA; j_gene: TRBJ1-2; d_gene: NA; v_gene: TRBV5-1; CDR3nt: TGCGCCAGCAGCCCAGGGACACCGGTCTATGGCTACACCTTC; CDR3aa: CASSPGTPVYGYTF
len: 17; abundance: NA; j_gene: TRBJ1-5; d_gene: NA; v_gene: TRBV2; CDR3nt: TGTGCCAGCAGGGGCAAAAGACAGCGAAATAGCAATCAGCCCCAGCATTTT; CDR3aa: CASRGKRQRNSNQPQHF
len: 18; abundance: NA; j_gene: TRBJ2-7; d_gene: NA; v_gene: TRBV11-2; CDR3nt: TGTGCCAGCAGCTACGAGGGCGGCCTTAGTCAGTCCCCCTACGAGCAGTACTTC; CDR3aa: CASSYEGGLSQSPYEQYF
len: 14; abundance: NA; j_gene: TRBJ1-2; d_gene: NA; v_gene: TRBV19; CDR3nt: TGTGCCAGTAGGTCGAGTGGGGCCACTTACGGCTACACCTTC; CDR3aa: CASRSSGATYGYTF
len: 16; abundance: NA; j_gene: TRBJ1-4; d_gene: NA; v_gene: TRBV28; CDR3nt: TGTGCCAGCAGTATCAGGGTTTGGGTCTCTAATGAAAAACTGTTTTTT; CDR3aa: CASSIRVWVSNEKLFF
len: 15; abundance: NA; j_gene: TRBJ2-1; d_gene: NA; v_gene: TRBV6-1; CDR3nt: TGTGCCAGCAGTGAGTGGGGCCGCTCCTACAATGAGCAGTTCTTC; CDR3aa: CASSEWGRSYNEQFF
len: 15; abundance: NA; j_gene: TRBJ1-1; d_gene: NA; v_gene: TRBV18; CDR3nt: TGTGCCAGCTCACCACCCACGGGAGGGAACACTGAAGCTTTCTTT; CDR3aa: CASSPPTGGNTEAFF
len: 14; abundance: NA; j_gene: TRBJ2-3; d_gene: NA; v_gene: TRBV30; CDR3nt: TGTGCCTGGAGTGTAAAGAGGGTTTGGGATACGCAGTATTTT; CDR3aa: CAWSVKRVWDTQYF
len: 14; abundance: NA; j_gene: TRBJ1-1; d_gene: TRBD1; v_gene: TRBV6-1; CDR3nt: TGTGCCAGCACTCTCACGACAGGGGCCACTGAAGCTTTCTTT; CDR3aa: CASTLTTGATEAFF
len: 14; abundance: few; j_gene: TRBJ1-4; d_gene: NA; v_gene: TRBV5-1; CDR3nt: TGCGCCAGCAGCTTGGATAGCACTGGTGAAAAACTGTTTTTT; CDR3aa: CASSLDSTGEKLFF
len: 17; abundance: NA; j_gene: TRBJ2-1; d_gene: TRBD2; v_gene: TRBV19; CDR3nt: TGTGCCAGTAGTATATTGGGTAGCGGGGGCCCAGGGAATGAGCAGTTCTTC; CDR3aa: CASSILGSGGPGNEQFF
len: 13; abundance: NA; j_gene: TRBJ1-2; d_gene: NA; v_gene: TRBV11-2; CDR3nt: TGTGCCAGCAGCTCTCAGACGGGGTATGGCTACACCTTC; CDR3aa: CASSSQTGYGYTF
len: 16; abundance: NA; j_gene: TRBJ2-2; d_gene: NA; v_gene: TRBV9; CDR3nt: TGTGCCAGCAGCGTAGGCCTCCAAGGACTGGCCGGGGAGCTGTTTTTT; CDR3aa: CASSVGLQGLAGELFF
len: 14; abundance: NA; j_gene: TRBJ1-4; d_gene: TRBD1; v_gene: TRBV5-1; CDR3nt: TGCGCCAGCAGCGCGGACAGGGCACGGGAAAAACTGTTTTTT; CDR3aa: CASSADRAREKLFF
len: 12; abundance: NA; j_gene: TRBJ1-1; d_gene: NA; v_gene: TRBV6-1; CDR3nt: TGTGCCAGCTTCACAGGGTACACTGAAGCTTTCTTT; CDR3aa: CASFTGYTEAFF
len: 14; abundance: NA; j_gene: TRBJ1-2; d_gene: NA; v_gene: TRBV5-4; CDR3nt: TGTGCCAGCAGCTTGAGGGGTACTGGGTATGGCTACACCTTC; CDR3aa: CASSLRGTGYGYTF
len: 15; abundance: NA; j_gene: TRBJ2-7; d_gene: NA; v_gene: TRBV7-2; CDR3nt: TGTGCCAGCAGCTTGGGAAGCTTGGGGGCTTACGAGCAGTACTTC; CDR3aa: CASSLGSLGAYEQYF